This passage covers 16 T cell receptor beta chains from one sample sequenced in a study of blood T cell repertoires in COVID-19. Here immunoSEQ multiplex PCR was the method, and the copy in TCRdb shows in-frame clones only, minus some. The data contain 250,000 to 350,000 clones, 70% to 85% of them singletons. Sequenced input: peripheral blood. Receptors originate from a human donor with COVID-19, enrolled during active disease. The donor label of this sample is uncertain.

The chain carries TRBV9 and TRBJ1-1; D perhaps matches TRBD1 (6 bases). Germline assignment: CDR1 SGDLS and CDR2 YYNGEE. Trimming left V 1 base short and J 1 base short, with 11 bases between. CDR3 length equals 15 residues. The CDR3 is CASSVPPTGNTEAFF. CDR3 sequence (DNA): TGTGCCAGCAGCGTACCCCCGACAGGGAACACTGAAGCTTTCTTT. Supplemented by reference TRBV9 and TRBJ1-1, the full variable domain reads DSGVTQTPKHLITATGQRVTLRCSPRSGDLSVYWYQQSLDQGLQFLIQYYNGEERAKGNILERFSAQQFPDLHSELNLSSLELGDSALYFCASSVPPTGNTEAFFGQGTRLTVV.

The CDR3, as DNA: TGTGCCAGCAGCCAAGGGACTAGCGTGACCTACGAGCAGTACTTC. Its protein is CASSQGTSVTYEQYF. The chain has TRBV3-1 (or the pseudogene TRBV3-2) and TRBJ2-7; 9 bases fit TRBD2. The germline gives CDR1 LGHDT, CDR2 YNNKEL (reference sequence). CDR3 length equals 15 residues. After removal of 1 base from V and 2 bases from J, the junction contained 3 bases not matched to a gene.

V usage is TRBV25-1 and J usage is TRBJ2-7; D is undetermined. Germline lookup yields CDR1 MGHDK and CDR2 SYGVNS. This CDR3 has 12 residues. V gave up 6 bases and J gave up 7 bases, with 13 bases separating them. The CDR3 DNA reads TGTGCCAGCAGCTTCCTCGGTCGTGAGCAGTACTTC. This gives the protein CASSFLGREQYF.

The rearrangement uses TRBV28 and TRBJ2-7; TRBD2 aligns across 9 bases. The germline gives CDR1 MDHEN, CDR2 SYDVKM. With V trimmed by 6 bases and J by 3 bases, 9 bases remained unmatched. CDR3 length equals 15 residues. The CDR3 DNA follows: TGTGCCAGCAGGATAGCGGGAGCTGGGTACTACGAGCAGTACTTC. Its translation is CASRIAGAGYYEQYF.

The gene calls are TRBV28 and TRBJ1-4; D is perhaps TRBD1 (6 bases). The CDR3 extends over 14 amino acids. The V gene lost 3 bases and the J gene lost 8 bases, with 13 bases spanning the gap. CDR1 is MDHEN, CDR2 SYDVKM, per germline. The chain's CDR3 is CASSLQGRGEKLFF. The CDR3 bases are TGTGCCAGCAGTTTGCAGGGAAGGGGGGAAAAACTGTTTTTT.

This clone was counted a few times. The CDR3 protein is CASSQTSGNPDTQYF. The CDR3 nucleotides read TGTGCCAGCAGTCAGACTAGCGGGAACCCAGATACGCAGTATTTT. This chain connects TRBV28 to TRBJ2-3; TRBD2 matches at 11 bases. Germline trimming cut 5 bases from V and 4 bases from J; bases unmatched to any gene: 5. This CDR3 comprises 15 residues. Germline CDR1 is MDHEN and CDR2 is SYDVKM.

This chain uses TRBV29-1 with TRBJ2-6, with D possibly TRBD1 on 6 matching bases. In germline, CDR1 is SQVTM, CDR2 ANQGSEA. CDR3 length: 15 residues. Trimming left V 7 bases short and J 0 bases short, with 13 bases between. CDR3 bases: TGCAGCGCTACCGGACAGTTCTCTGGGGCCAACGTCCTGACTTTC. Translated, it gives CSATGQFSGANVLTF.

The chain recombines TRBV5-8 with TRBJ1-5, with D possibly TRBD1 on 5 matching bases. This CDR3 has 14 amino acids. Germline assignment: CDR1 SGHTS and CDR2 YDEGEE. The V end was cut by 1 base, the J end by 3 bases, with 8 bases between. CDR3 nucleotides: TGTGCCAGCAGCTTGTGGGGCTTCAATCAGCCCCAGCATTTT. This sequence encodes CASSLWGFNQPQHF.

This clone was detected once. This chain uses TRBV5-6 with TRBJ1-4, with D possibly matching TRBD1 (6 bases). V dropped 4 bases and J dropped 0 bases, with 13 bases sitting between them. CDR1 and CDR2 (germline): SGHDT, YYEEEE. CDR3 size: 16 residues. This CDR3 reads CASSGRGGATNEKLFF. The DNA for the CDR3 is TGTGCCAGCAGCGGGAGGGGGGGCGCAACTAATGAAAAACTGTTTTTT.

This sequence joins TRBV14 and TRBJ2-2; no clear D. V gave up 1 base and J gave up 4 bases, with 7 bases separating them. CDR1 and CDR2 (germline): SGHDN, FVKESK. This CDR3 is 14 amino acids long. In nucleotides, the CDR3 is TGTGCCAGCAGCCAAGTAGTTTCCACCGGGGAGCTGTTTTTT. It is translated as CASSQVVSTGELFF.

This chain joins TRBV5-1 and TRBJ2-2, with a tentative D call TRBD1 (5 bases). CDR3 length equals 15 residues. Trimming shortened V by 0 bases and J by 6 bases, and 12 bases separated the two germline ends. Germline-derived CDR1 and CDR2 are SGHRS and YFSETQ. The CDR3 here is CASSLVQGWAGELFF. The DNA of the CDR3 is TGCGCCAGCAGCTTGGTCCAGGGATGGGCCGGGGAGCTGTTTTTT. Looking up the rest from reference TRBV5-1 and TRBJ2-2 gives the full variable domain: KAGVTQTPRYLIKTRGQQVTLSCSPISGHRSVSWYQQTPGQGLQFLFEYFSETQRNKGNFPGRFSGRQFSNSRSEMNVSTLELGDSALYLCASSLVQGWAGELFFGEGSRLTVL.

V and J are TRBV5-1 and TRBJ2-3; 8 bases line up with TRBD1. CDR1 and CDR2 (germline): SGHRS, YFSETQ. V shed 0 bases and J 2 bases; nucleotides not matched to a gene: 2. The CDR3 is 15 amino acids. DNA for the CDR3: TGCGCCAGCAGCTTGGGGACAGGGTACACAGATACGCAGTATTTT. Translating gives CASSLGTGYTDTQYF.

The V call is TRBV27, the J call TRBJ1-6; no definite D call. Trimming left V 0 bases short and J 10 bases short, with 13 bases between. The length of the CDR3 is 15 residues. Germline CDR1 MNHEY, CDR2 SMNVEV (reference sequence). The DNA of the CDR3 is TGTGCCAGCAGTTTATCCTGGAACCTAGGCTCACCCCTCCACTTT. It specifies CASSLSWNLGSPLHF.

Only one count was recorded for this clone. This rearrangement joins TRBV19 to TRBJ2-2; D is possibly TRBD1 (5 bases). From germline, CDR1 is LNHDA and CDR2 SQIVND (reference sequence). This CDR3 is built from 14 residues. V was trimmed by 4 bases and J by 5 bases, leaving 11 bases between them. The CDR3 loop reads CASSTVRETGELFF. The CDR3 nucleotides are TGTGCCAGTAGTACAGTCAGGGAAACCGGGGAGCTGTTTTTT. Filled out from reference TRBV19 and TRBJ2-2, the complete variable domain reads DGGITQSPKYLFRKEGQNVTLSCEQNLNHDAMYWYRQDPGQGLRLIYYSQIVNDFQKGDIAEGYSVSREKKESFPLTVTSAQKNPTAFYLCASSTVRETGELFFGEGSRLTVL.

V usage is TRBV27 and J usage is TRBJ2-1, with 13 bases that match TRBD2. J gave up 9 bases and V 5 bases, and 4 bases lay outside the gene matches. The CDR3 has 14 amino acids. Germline V CDR1 and CDR2: MNHEY, SMNVEV (reference sequence). The CDR3 here is CASSGLAGAGEQFF. CDR3 in DNA: TGTGCCAGCAGTGGACTAGCGGGAGCTGGTGAGCAGTTCTTC.

The chain has TRBV29-1 and TRBJ2-7; 9 positions agree with TRBD1. There are 14 residues in the CDR3. The ends lost 3 bases at V and 5 bases at J; junction bases unmatched: 8. From germline, CDR1 is SQVTM and CDR2 ANQGSEA. CDR3 sequence: CSVEGDRVIHEQYF. CDR3 sequence (DNA): TGCAGCGTTGAGGGGGACAGGGTCATCCACGAGCAGTACTTC.